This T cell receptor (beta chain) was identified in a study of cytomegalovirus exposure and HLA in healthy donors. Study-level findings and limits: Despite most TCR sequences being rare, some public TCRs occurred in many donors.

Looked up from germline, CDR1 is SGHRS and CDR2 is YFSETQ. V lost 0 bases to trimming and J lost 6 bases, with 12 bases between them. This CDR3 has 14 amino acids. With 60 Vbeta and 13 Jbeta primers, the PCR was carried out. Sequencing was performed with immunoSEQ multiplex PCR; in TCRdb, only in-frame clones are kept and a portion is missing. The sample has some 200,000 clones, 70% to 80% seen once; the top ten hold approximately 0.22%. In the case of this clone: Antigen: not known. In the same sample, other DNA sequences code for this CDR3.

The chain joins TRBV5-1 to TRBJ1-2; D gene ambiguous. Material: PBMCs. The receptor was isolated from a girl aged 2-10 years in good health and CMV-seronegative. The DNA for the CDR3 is TGCGCCAGCAGCTTGGGACGATCTGGAGATGGCTACACCTTC. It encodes CASSLGRSGDGYTF.